A single sample gave rise to the 8 T cell receptor beta chains below, sequenced in a study of T cell responses to AZD1222 COVID-19 vaccine. Produced via immunoSEQ multiplex PCR; TCRdb's table is partial and in-frame only. The sample has roughly 120,000 clones; more than 75% are singletons. The material sequenced was peripheral blood, taken on day 0 of AZD1222 vaccination. Every receptor here comes from an adult in good health.

The gene calls are TRBV27 and TRBJ2-7, with D possibly being TRBD2 (6 bases). Trimming cost V 7 bases and J 1 base, with 14 bases left between them. The V gene's germline CDR1 is MNHEY and CDR2 SMNVEV (reference sequence). This CDR3 region has 14 residues. CDR3 residues: CASTRGGVSYEQYF. The CDR3 nucleotides are TGTGCCAGCACGAGGGGCGGGGTTTCCTACGAGCAGTACTTC.

V gene TRBV5-1 combines with J gene TRBJ2-7; possibly TRBD2 for D (6 bases). Deletions cut 4 bases from V and 9 bases from J, with 14 bases between. Germline V gives CDR1 SGHRS, CDR2 YFSETQ. This CDR3 spans 12 amino acids. The CDR3 DNA reads TGCGCCAGCAGCCCCGGGAGCCGAGGGCAGTACTTC. Translated, it gives CASSPGSRGQYF.

The rearrangement links TRBV19 to TRBJ1-5; no reliable D call. CDR1 and CDR2 from the germline V gene are LNHDA and SQIVND (reference sequence). This CDR3 has 13 residues. The V and J ends lost 1 base and 7 bases respectively, with 8 bases between them. Written as DNA, the CDR3 is TGTGCCAGTAGTATAGTCGCGGTGCAGCCCCAGCATTTT. Its protein product is CASSIVAVQPQHF.

This clone has just one count. V usage is TRBV7-9 and J usage is TRBJ2-2; unclear D gene. The V end lost 5 bases, the J end lost 1 base, and 8 bases lay between the germline ends. The CDR3 spans 14 residues. CDR1 and CDR2 (germline): SEHNR, FQNEAQ (reference sequence). The CDR3 DNA sequence: TGTGCCAGCAGCCCGACGGAGAACACCGGGGAGCTGTTTTTT. It encodes CASSPTENTGELFF.

A note on this clone: A read error may produce the germline difference seen at one junction end. The chain uses TRBV7-7 and TRBJ1-3, with 8 nucleotides matching TRBD1. Per the germline V gene, CDR1 is SSHAT and CDR2 is FNYEAQ (reference sequence). The CDR3 has 15 amino acids. The CDR3 loop is CASSPDRGLGNTIYF. DNA for the CDR3: TGTGCTAGCAGCCCCGACAGGGGACTAGGAAACACCATATATTTT.

The gene calls are TRBV12-3 or TRBV12-4 and TRBJ2-7; D gene ambiguous. The CDR3 spans 11 residues. V gave up 5 bases and J gave up 6 bases, with 8 bases separating them. CDR3 sequence: CASSRMGEQYF. CDR3 nucleotide sequence: TGTGCCAGCAGTCGGATGGGCGAGCAGTACTTC.

V gene TRBV13 combines with J gene TRBJ2-7; TRBD2 might be the D (5 bases). The germline V gene has CDR1 PRHDT and CDR2 FYEKMQ (reference sequence). The CDR3 has 15 amino acids. Trimming took off 4 bases at V and 2 bases at J, with 15 bases between the two ends. The DNA for the CDR3 is TGTGCCAGCAGCTCCCTTCAGCGGCAAACCTACGAGCAGTACTTC. This encodes CASSSLQRQTYEQYF.

The chain employs TRBV19 and TRBJ1-1; D call uncertain. CDR1 and CDR2 (germline): LNHDA, SQIVND (reference sequence). Trimming took 2 bases from V and 4 from J, leaving 8 bases between them. This CDR3 spans 13 amino acids. The CDR3, as DNA: TGTGCCAGTAGTATAAAGGTCGCCACTGAAGCTTTCTTT. Translating gives CASSIKVATEAFF. The full variable domain, its missing parts supplied by reference TRBV19 and TRBJ1-1, is DGGITQSPKYLFRKEGQNVTLSCEQNLNHDAMYWYRQDPGQGLRLIYYSQIVNDFQKGDIAEGYSVSREKKESFPLTVTSAQKNPTAFYLCASSIKVATEAFFGQGTRLTVV.